What follows are 26 T cell receptor beta chains derived from one specimen sequenced in a study of blood T cell repertoires in COVID-19. The protocol was immunoSEQ multiplex PCR, while the TCRdb copy is restricted to in-frame clones and leaves out a portion. This sample has 200,000 to 250,000 clones, with approximately 90% found just once. Source material: PBMCs or T cells enriched from blood (not recorded which). These receptors all stem from a woman between 40 and 50 years old with acute COVID-19.

The chain links TRBV27 to TRBJ1-1, with D possibly TRBD1 on 5 matching bases. Germline loops: CDR1 MNHEY, CDR2 SMNVEV (reference sequence). V dropped 5 bases and J dropped 4 bases, with 14 bases sitting between them. The CDR3 runs to 14 residues. This CDR3 reads CASSRSGGVTEAFF. As DNA, the CDR3 is TGTGCCAGCAGTCGCAGCGGGGGTGTCACTGAAGCTTTCTTT.

This chain joins TRBV12-5 and TRBJ1-2; 8 bases are a match to TRBD1. There are 15 residues in the CDR3. Unmatched junction bases numbered 4, after V lost 1 base and J lost 3 bases. Germline V lookup: CDR1 LGHNT, CDR2 FRNRAP. In DNA, the CDR3 is TGTGCTAGTGGTTTGGCCAGGGGGCCCGACTATGGCTACACCTTC. It encodes CASGLARGPDYGYTF. Full variable domain (missing parts from reference TRBV12-5 and TRBJ1-2): DARVTQTPRHKVTEMGQEVTMRCQPILGHNTVFWYRQTMMQGLELLAYFRNRAPLDDSGMPKDRFSAEMPDATLATLKIQPSEPRDSAVYFCASGLARGPDYGYTFGSGTRLTVV.

The chain uses TRBV21-1 and TRBJ1-2; the table's D call, TRBD1, has no DNA check behind it. TRBV21-1 represents a pseudogene. This CDR3 has 14 residues. The CDR3 sequence: CASSNTDHHYGYTF. CDR3 nucleotide sequence: TGTGCCAGCAGCAACACAGATCACCACTATGGCTACACCTTC.

This rearrangement joins TRBV11-2 to TRBJ2-1; D remains unclear. The CDR3 has 15 amino acids. V dropped 5 bases and J dropped 0 bases, with 11 bases sitting between them. The germline gives CDR1 SGHAT, CDR2 FQNNGV. DNA for the CDR3: TGTGCCAGCAGCCCTACACAGAACTCCTACAATGAGCAGTTCTTC. This sequence encodes CASSPTQNSYNEQFF.

Remarks on this clone: Other DNA sequences in the same sample also yield this CDR3. The V gene is TRBV12-3 or TRBV12-4, the J gene TRBJ2-3; no clear D. V lost 2 bases, J lost 6 bases, and 3 bases lay in between. The CDR3 length is 11 residues. The CDR3 region has the DNA TGTGCCAGCAGTTTACGGGATACGCAGTATTTT. Its protein is CASSLRDTQYF.

V and J are TRBV7-6 and TRBJ2-2; 12 positions agree with TRBD2. This CDR3 comprises 17 residues. Germline lookup yields CDR1 SGHVS and CDR2 FNYEAQ. After removal of 10 bases from V and 4 bases from J, the junction contained 13 bases not matched to a gene. The CDR3, as DNA: TGTGCCACAGGACTAGCGGGGCGACCCCCGGGCACCGGGGAGCTGTTTTTT. Its translation: CATGLAGRPPGTGELFF.

This clone was counted a single time. The chain recombines TRBV24-1 with TRBJ2-3, with 10 bases lining up with TRBD2. Germline CDR1 reads KGHDR; CDR2 reads SFDVKD. The junction had 7 bases not matched to a gene; V was cut back by 0 bases and J by 5 bases. The CDR3 totals 17 residues. In nucleotides, the CDR3 is TGTGCCACCAGTGATTTGGGTAGCGGGGGGACGGGAGATACGCAGTATTTT. Its translation is CATSDLGSGGTGDTQYF.

CDR3 sequence reads: CASSPVQGAANEKLFF. CDR3 in DNA: TGTGCCAGCAGCCCTGTCCAGGGGGCGGCTAATGAAAAACTGTTTTTT. The V call is TRBV5-8, the J call TRBJ1-4, with TRBD1 matching over 8 bases. Germline V gene lookup returns CDR1 SGHTS and CDR2 YDEGEE. The CDR3 consists of 16 residues. Trimming removed 4 bases from V and 3 bases from J; junction bases left unmatched: 8. Together with reference TRBV5-8 and TRBJ1-4, the CDR3 gives the full variable domain: EAGVTQSPTHLIKTRGQQATLRCSPISGHTSVYWYQQALGLGLQFLLWYDEGEERNRGNFPPRFSGRQFPNYSSELNVNALELEDSALYLCASSPVQGAANEKLFFGSGTQLSVL.

The chain combines TRBV5-1 with TRBJ2-3, with 9 bases lining up with TRBD2. Germline assignment: CDR1 SGHRS and CDR2 YFSETQ. J gave up 2 bases and V 5 bases, and 6 bases lay outside the gene matches. This CDR3 contains 15 residues. In nucleotides, the CDR3 is TGCGCCAGCAGACCTAGCGGGGTGAACACAGATACGCAGTATTTT. Amino acid sequence: CASRPSGVNTDTQYF.

There are a few counts of this clone. The V and J genes are TRBV5-1 and TRBJ2-3; D is possibly TRBD1 (5 bases). The CDR3 is 13 amino acids. V was cut by 4 bases and J by 6 bases, with 12 bases left in between. Germline V CDR1 and CDR2: SGHRS, YFSETQ. CDR3 residues: CASSPQGPDTQYF. The CDR3 region has the DNA TGCGCCAGCAGCCCGCAGGGTCCCGATACGCAGTATTTT.

The V call is TRBV15, the J call TRBJ2-7; possible D gene TRBD2, 6 bases. The CDR3 has 13 residues. Trimming removed 0 bases from V and 7 bases from J, with 10 bases in between. The germline V gene encodes CDR1 LNHNV and CDR2 YYDKDF (reference sequence). The CDR3 loop is CATSRDQEGEQYV. The DNA of the CDR3 is TGTGCCACCAGCAGAGATCAGGAGGGAGAGCAGTACGTC.

The V gene is TRBV15, the J gene TRBJ1-5; 7 bases agree with TRBD1. Trimming at V came to 1 base and at J to 4 bases, leaving 22 bases not matched to a gene. CDR3 length: 21 residues. Germline assignment: CDR1 LNHNV and CDR2 YYDKDF (reference sequence). DNA of the CDR3: TGTGCCACCAGCAGAGTGGGATCACAGGGGTTTTTTTCTATATGGAATCAGCCCCAGCATTTT. Encoded protein: CATSRVGSQGFFSIWNQPQHF.

There are a few counts of this clone. The chain couples TRBV14 to TRBJ2-1, with D unclear. V gave up 4 bases and J gave up 9 bases, with 13 bases separating them. From germline, CDR1 is SGHDN and CDR2 FVKESK. The CDR3 is 13 amino acids. CDR3 region: CASSLDVGSEQFF. DNA for the CDR3: TGTGCCAGCAGCCTCGACGTGGGCAGTGAGCAGTTCTTC.

For the CDR3, the DNA is TGTGCCAGCAGTTTATCCAGGACAGGGGGGACTGAAGCTTTCTTT. Its translation: CASSLSRTGGTEAFF. The chain couples TRBV27 to TRBJ1-1; TRBD1 matches at 10 bases. J gave up 5 bases and V 0 bases, and 3 bases lay outside the gene matches. Germline V lookup: CDR1 MNHEY, CDR2 SMNVEV (reference sequence). The CDR3 sequence is 15 residues long.

V usage is TRBV5-5 and J usage is TRBJ1-6, with 9 bases lining up with TRBD1. V lost 4 bases to trimming and J lost 7 bases; unmatched junction nucleotides: 3. Germline V gives CDR1 SGHKS, CDR2 YYEKEE (reference sequence). The CDR3 spans 14 residues. The CDR3: CASSRGTGNSPLHF. CDR3 nucleotide sequence: TGTGCCAGCAGCCGAGGGACAGGGAATTCACCCCTCCACTTT.

This chain uses TRBV2 with TRBJ1-1; 8 bases are shared with TRBD1. CDR3 length: 13 amino acids. Germline CDR1 is SNHLY and CDR2 is FYNNEI. Trimming at V came to 7 bases and at J to 8 bases, leaving 9 bases not matched to a gene. The CDR3 nucleotides are TGTGCCAGCATGAGTGGACAGGGCATCGAAGCTTTCTTT. Translating gives CASMSGQGIEAFF.

The rearrangement links TRBV18 to TRBJ2-5; 10 bases are shared with TRBD1. The CDR3 runs to 16 residues. CDR1 is KGHSH and CDR2 is LQKENI in the germline V gene. The ends lost 3 bases at V and 2 bases at J; junction bases unmatched: 6. The CDR3 loop is CASSPRQGAFQETQYF. The DNA of the CDR3 is TGTGCCAGCTCACCTCGACAGGGGGCCTTTCAAGAGACCCAGTACTTC.

The genes are TRBV4-3 and TRBJ1-3; TRBD1 is a possible D gene (6 bases). Per the germline V gene, CDR1 is LGHNA and CDR2 is YSLEER. CDR3 length: 15 residues. With 1 base removed from V and 0 bases from J, the gap between germline ends came to 7 bases. The CDR3 reads CASSQGTDSGNTIYF. CDR3 coding DNA: TGCGCCAGCAGCCAAGGGACAGACTCTGGAAACACCATATATTTT.

The CDR3 region has the DNA TGTGCCAGCAGTGAGCGGAGGACAGGGGTATATGGCTACACCTTC. Residues: CASSERRTGVYGYTF. The J gene is TRBJ1-2, the V gene TRBV2; 9 nucleotides agree with TRBD1. CDR3 size: 15 residues. The germline V gene encodes CDR1 SNHLY and CDR2 FYNNEI. J gave up 5 bases and V 3 bases, and 7 bases lay outside the gene matches.

The chain carries TRBV12-3 or TRBV12-4 and TRBJ1-2; TRBD1 is a possible D gene (5 bases). V lost 6 bases, J lost 7 bases, and 15 bases lay in between. This CDR3 has 13 amino acids. Here the CDR3 reads CASSLLGGSGYTF. The CDR3 DNA sequence: TGTGCCAGCAGCCTTCTGGGGGGTAGTGGCTACACCTTC.

This sequence joins TRBV14 and TRBJ2-2, with D unclear. The CDR3 consists of 16 residues. CDR1 is SGHDN and CDR2 is FVKESK in the germline V gene. The V gene lost 0 bases and the J gene lost 7 bases, with 15 bases spanning the gap. The CDR3 bases are TGTGCCAGCAGCCAAGATCTTCCAGCGTTCGGCGGGGAGCTGTTTTTT. This translates into CASSQDLPAFGGELFF.

The genes are TRBV5-1 and TRBJ1-1; D remains ambiguous. V shed 1 base and J shed 5 bases, with 15 bases lying between them. In germline, CDR1 is SGHRS, CDR2 YFSETQ. The CDR3 covers 15 residues. CDR3 loop: CASSLSTGGGTEAFF. Written as DNA, the CDR3 is TGCGCCAGCAGCTTGTCGACGGGTGGCGGGACTGAAGCTTTCTTT.

This clone was seen just once. The rearrangement links TRBV5-4 to TRBJ2-6; 9 bases match TRBD1. Germline V gene lookup returns CDR1 SGHNT and CDR2 YYREEE (reference sequence). This CDR3 comprises 15 residues. Trimming removed 4 bases from V and 4 bases from J; junction bases left unmatched: 3. CDR3 region: CASSRDRAGANVLTF. In DNA, the CDR3 is TGTGCCAGCAGCCGGGACAGGGCCGGGGCCAACGTCCTGACTTTC.

In regard to this clone: The junction does not match germline at one end; this may be a read error. V is TRBV20-1 and J is TRBJ1-4; D perhaps matches TRBD1 (6 bases). The germline CDR1 and CDR2 sequences are DFQATT and SNEGSKA (reference sequence). This CDR3 is built from 11 residues. DNA of the CDR3: TGCAGTGCTAGAGATTCAGGACAGTCCCTTTTT. Residues: CSARDSGQSLF.

The chain uses TRBV7-9 and TRBJ1-2; D gene ambiguous. This CDR3 spans 16 amino acids. V was pared by 0 bases and J by 4 bases, with 15 bases between. In germline, CDR1 is SEHNR, CDR2 FQNEAQ (reference sequence). The CDR3 spells CASSLALAEEGYGYTF. The CDR3 coding sequence is TGTGCCAGCAGCTTAGCGCTGGCCGAGGAGGGCTATGGCTACACCTTC.

The chain links TRBV18 to TRBJ2-7; the D is unclear. V lost 1 base to trimming and J lost 0 bases, with 10 bases between them. CDR3 length equals 15 residues. Germline V gives CDR1 KGHSH, CDR2 LQKENI. The CDR3 bases are TGTGCCAGCTCACCACAACGCCAGAACTCCTACGAGCAGTACTTC. Protein sequence: CASSPQRQNSYEQYF.